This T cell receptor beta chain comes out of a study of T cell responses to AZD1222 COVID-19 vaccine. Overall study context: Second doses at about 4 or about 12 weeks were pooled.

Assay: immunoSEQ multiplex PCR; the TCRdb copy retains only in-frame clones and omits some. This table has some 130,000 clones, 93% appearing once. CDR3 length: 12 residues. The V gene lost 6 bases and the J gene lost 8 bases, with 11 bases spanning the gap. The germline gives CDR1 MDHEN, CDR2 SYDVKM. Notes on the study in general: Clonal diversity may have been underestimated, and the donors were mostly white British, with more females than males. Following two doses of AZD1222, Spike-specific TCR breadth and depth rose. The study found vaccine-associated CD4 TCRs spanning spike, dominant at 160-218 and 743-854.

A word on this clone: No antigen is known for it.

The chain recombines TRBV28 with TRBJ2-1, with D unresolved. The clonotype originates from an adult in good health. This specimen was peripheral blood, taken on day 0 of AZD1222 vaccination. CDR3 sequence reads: CASRPRWDEQFF. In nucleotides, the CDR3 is TGTGCCAGCAGGCCCCGGTGGGATGAGCAGTTCTTC.